These 26 T cell receptor beta chains share one sample of origin, sequenced in a study of blood T cell repertoires in COVID-19. Sequenced by immunoSEQ multiplex PCR; TCRdb stores in-frame clones only, minus some. The sample lists roughly 200,000 clones, about 85% occurring once. The sequenced sample consisted of PBMCs or T cells enriched from blood (not recorded which). These receptors all come from a man aged 35-49 years who had recovered from COVID-19.

The chain uses TRBV11-2 and TRBJ2-3; a possible D gene is TRBD1 (5 bases). V lost 4 bases and J 2 bases, leaving 10 bases between the germline ends. The CDR3 contains 14 residues. Germline CDR1 and CDR2: SGHAT and FQNNGV. This CDR3 reads CASSSQGDTDTQYF. In nucleotides, the CDR3 is TGTGCCAGCAGCTCCCAGGGTGACACAGATACGCAGTATTTT.

The J gene is TRBJ2-7, the V gene TRBV11-3; 8 bases align to TRBD2. CDR1 is SGHNT, CDR2 YENEEA, per germline. The CDR3 length is 14 residues. Trimming removed 3 bases from V and 1 base from J; junction bases left unmatched: 2. Written as DNA, the CDR3 is TGTGCCAGCAGCTTTCAGCGGGAGTCCTACGAGCAGTACTTC. Translation gives CASSFQRESYEQYF.

The genes are TRBV5-4 and TRBJ2-3; the D gene is possibly TRBD2 (6 bases). The V gene lost 0 bases and the J gene lost 6 bases, with 14 bases spanning the gap. Germline CDR1 is SGHNT and CDR2 is YYREEE (reference sequence). The CDR3 extends over 15 amino acids. In DNA form, the CDR3 reads TGTGCCAGCAGCTTGGCGGGTAGCGGAGCCGATACGCAGTATTTT. It translates to CASSLAGSGADTQYF.

This chain joins TRBV4-3 and TRBJ2-7, with TRBD2 matching over 7 bases. Germline loops: CDR1 LGHNA, CDR2 YSLEER. This CDR3 spans 18 amino acids. With 3 bases clipped from V and 4 bases from J, the junction kept 18 bases outside the gene matches. The chain's CDR3 is CASSQQPPGGGLLYEQYF. The CDR3 nucleotides are TGCGCCAGCAGCCAGCAACCGCCGGGAGGCGGGCTGCTGTACGAGCAGTACTTC.

This chain joins TRBV4-3 and TRBJ2-1, with a possible D match to TRBD1 (5 bases). The V gene lost 4 bases and the J gene lost 7 bases, with 11 bases spanning the gap. The V gene's germline CDR1 is LGHNA and CDR2 YSLEER. This CDR3 is built from 13 residues. The CDR3 loop is CASSLRRQNEQFF. CDR3 in DNA: TGCGCCAGCAGCCTGAGACGACAGAATGAGCAGTTCTTC.

The rearrangement links TRBV19 to TRBJ2-5, with 14 bases aligning to TRBD2. Germline assignment: CDR1 LNHDA and CDR2 SQIVND (reference sequence). Unmatched junction bases numbered 7, after V lost 4 bases and J lost 3 bases. This CDR3 is 17 amino acids long. The CDR3 DNA reads as TGTGCCAGTAGTACCCAGGGACTAGCGGGAGAGAAAGAGACCCAGTACTTC. Its protein product is CASSTQGLAGEKETQYF.

The rearrangement links TRBV30 to TRBJ1-1; unclear D gene. The CDR3 totals 11 residues. Trimming removed 3 bases from V and 7 bases from J, with 9 bases in between. Per the germline V gene, CDR1 is GTSNPN and CDR2 is SVGIG (reference sequence). Here the CDR3 reads CAWSHEGEAFF. CDR3 coding DNA: TGTGCCTGGAGCCACGAGGGTGAAGCTTTCTTT.

The chain recombines TRBV10-1 with TRBJ1-4; TRBD1 agrees at 7 bases. With V trimmed by 2 bases and J by 7 bases, 7 bases remained unmatched. This CDR3 contains 15 residues. CDR1 and CDR2 from the germline V gene are WNHNN and SYGVQD (reference sequence). CDR3 protein: CASSERAGGTEKLFF. The CDR3 DNA reads as TGCGCCAGCAGTGAGAGGGCAGGGGGAACTGAAAAACTGTTTTTT.

This chain uses TRBV29-1 with TRBJ2-5; no clear D. The V and J ends lost 4 bases and 4 bases respectively, with 7 bases between them. This CDR3 is built from 11 residues. The germline gives CDR1 SQVTM, CDR2 ANQGSEA. CDR3 protein: CSVGSRETQYF. CDR3 DNA sequence: TGCAGCGTTGGGAGTCGAGAGACCCAGTACTTC. The full variable domain, with the rest looked up from reference TRBV29-1 and TRBJ2-5, is SAVISQKPSRDICQRGTSLTIQCQVDSQVTMMFWYRQQPGQSLTLIATANQGSEATYESGFVIDKFPISRPNLTFSTLTVSNMSPEDSSIYLCSVGSRETQYFGPGTRLLVL.

This rearrangement joins TRBV18 to TRBJ1-3, with D possibly matching TRBD1 (6 bases). The length of the CDR3 is 16 residues. The V gene's germline CDR1 is KGHSH and CDR2 LQKENI. V shed 6 bases and J shed 0 bases, with 15 bases lying between them. CDR3 sequence (DNA): TGTGCCAGCTCTACCGGACAGATAAGCTCTGGAAACACCATATATTTT. As protein: CASSTGQISSGNTIYF.

The sample holds one count of this clone. This sequence joins TRBV5-6 and TRBJ2-5; 10 bases line up with TRBD2. Trimming cost V 3 bases and J 0 bases; bases outside gene matches: 5. The length of the CDR3 is 16 residues. Germline values: CDR1 SGHDT, CDR2 YYEEEE. CDR3 sequence reads: CASSWILAGDQETQYF. The CDR3 DNA reads as TGTGCCAGCAGCTGGATTCTAGCGGGAGACCAAGAGACCCAGTACTTC.

This clone was counted only a few times. The chain uses TRBV5-4 and TRBJ1-4, with D perhaps matching TRBD1 (6 bases). There are 15 residues in the CDR3. V gave up 2 bases and J gave up 7 bases, with 15 bases separating them. Germline V gene lookup returns CDR1 SGHNT and CDR2 YYREEE (reference sequence). For the CDR3, the DNA is TGTGCCAGCAGCTTACAGGGTGGAGGAGGTGAAAAACTGTTTTTT. Its protein product is CASSLQGGGGEKLFF.

This chain links TRBV4-2 with TRBJ1-3; D uncertain. CDR3 length: 16 residues. CDR1 and CDR2 (germline): LGHNA, YNFKEQ. Trimming removed 2 bases from V and 4 bases from J, with 15 bases in between. The CDR3 DNA follows: TGTGCCAGCAGCCAATCCCCGGGGAGCGCAGGAAACACCATATATTTT. Translating gives CASSQSPGSAGNTIYF.

The CDR3 reads CASSIDSFREQYF. The CDR3 region has the DNA TGTGCCAGTAGTATAGATAGCTTCCGCGAGCAGTACTTC. The rearrangement uses TRBV19 and TRBJ2-7, with D unresolved. CDR3 length: 13 amino acids. Germline V lookup: CDR1 LNHDA, CDR2 SQIVND (reference sequence). V dropped 0 bases and J dropped 6 bases, with 9 bases sitting between them.

The rearrangement joins TRBV19 to TRBJ2-5; weak D call: TRBD1 (5 bases). Trimming shortened V by 4 bases and J by 1 base, and 7 bases separated the two germline ends. The CDR3 has 13 residues. Germline loops: CDR1 LNHDA, CDR2 SQIVND (reference sequence). Here the CDR3 reads CASSRTSQETQYF. DNA for the CDR3: TGTGCCAGTAGTAGGACAAGCCAAGAGACCCAGTACTTC.

The chain carries TRBV4-2 and TRBJ1-2, with D possibly being TRBD1 (5 bases). Trimming removed 0 bases at V and 8 bases at J, with 16 bases between. The germline V gene encodes CDR1 LGHNA and CDR2 YNFKEQ. The CDR3 contains 15 residues. In DNA, the CDR3 is TGTGCCAGCAGCCAAGATGTGGGGATGAACAGGGGCTACACCTTC. Amino acid sequence: CASSQDVGMNRGYTF.

The chain carries TRBV6-2 or TRBV6-3 and TRBJ2-1; tentatively, D is TRBD1 (6 bases). Trimming shortened V by 5 bases and J by 10 bases, and 21 bases separated the two germline ends. The germline V gene has CDR1 MNHEY and CDR2 SVGEGT. CDR3 length: 15 amino acids. CDR3 region: CASSTYGQLPGEQFF. For the CDR3, the DNA is TGTGCCAGCAGTACCTACGGACAGCTTCCGGGAGAGCAGTTCTTC.

The chain recombines TRBV7-9 with TRBJ2-1; 8 bases are shared with TRBD1. Germline CDR1 and CDR2: SEHNR and FQNEAQ (reference sequence). Trimming removed 5 bases from V and 4 bases from J; junction bases left unmatched: 7. The CDR3 has 15 amino acids. CDR3 sequence (DNA): TGTGCCAGCAGCCCCGGACAGGGTCTGTACAATGAGCAGTTCTTC. Protein: CASSPGQGLYNEQFF.

The chain links TRBV19 to TRBJ1-1, with D perhaps TRBD1 (6 bases). With 1 base removed from V and 4 bases from J, the gap between germline ends came to 13 bases. Germline lookup yields CDR1 LNHDA and CDR2 SQIVND (reference sequence). This CDR3 contains 15 residues. The CDR3 nucleotides read TGTGCCAGTAGTATAGCCGGGGGGCTCGGCACTGAAGCTTTCTTT. Protein product: CASSIAGGLGTEAFF.

This clone was seen once. V is TRBV19 and J is TRBJ2-3, with D perhaps TRBD1 (6 bases). This CDR3 is 13 amino acids long. Germline CDR1 reads LNHDA; CDR2 reads SQIVND (reference sequence). V gave up 5 bases and J gave up 6 bases, with 12 bases separating them. The CDR3 region has the DNA TGTGCCAGTAGTCCACCAGGGGTGGATACGCAGTATTTT. This translates into CASSPPGVDTQYF.

The rearrangement links TRBV19 to TRBJ2-3, with unresolved D. CDR3 length: 14 residues. Trimming pared 8 bases from V and 2 bases from J, leaving 14 bases between. Germline-derived CDR1 and CDR2 are LNHDA and SQIVND (reference sequence). CDR3 residues: CASARQVYTDTQYF. CDR3 nucleotides: TGTGCCAGTGCCAGACAAGTCTACACAGATACGCAGTATTTT.

V usage is TRBV5-8 and J usage is TRBJ2-3; 13 bases fit TRBD2. Germline CDR1 is SGHTS and CDR2 is YDEGEE. This CDR3 is 17 amino acids long. V lost 4 bases to trimming and J lost 4 bases; unmatched junction nucleotides: 9. CDR3 in amino acids: CASSDWTSGSGADTQYF. CDR3 DNA sequence: TGTGCCAGCAGCGATTGGACTAGCGGGAGTGGTGCAGATACGCAGTATTTT.

The chain combines TRBV4-1 with TRBJ1-6; TRBD1 matches at 8 bases. The CDR3 extends over 16 amino acids. Germline lookup yields CDR1 MGHRA and CDR2 YSYEKL. J was trimmed by 7 bases and V by 1 base; bases with no gene match: 6. In DNA, the CDR3 is TGCGCCAGCAGCCAAGTTTCAACAGGGGGGAATTCACCCCTCCACTTT. Its protein product is CASSQVSTGGNSPLHF.

CDR3 in amino acids: CASRTRHRGSTEAFF. For the CDR3, the DNA is TGTGCCAGTAGGACACGGCACAGGGGGAGCACTGAAGCTTTCTTT. V and J are TRBV19 and TRBJ1-1; 8 bases are a match to TRBD1. CDR1 is LNHDA and CDR2 is SQIVND in the germline V gene (reference sequence). CDR3 length: 15 amino acids. Losses at the gene ends were 6 bases for V and 4 bases for J; bases not matched to a gene: 10.

This chain uses TRBV7-2 with TRBJ1-4; D gene uncertain. Deletions cut 2 bases from V and 0 bases from J, with 10 bases between. The CDR3 is made up of 16 amino acids. Germline lookup yields CDR1 SGHTA and CDR2 FQGNSA. CDR3 sequence: CASSLRQAATNEKLFF. For the CDR3, the DNA is TGTGCCAGCAGCTTAAGGCAGGCTGCAACTAATGAAAAACTGTTTTTT.

The chain carries TRBV11-2 and TRBJ2-1; 7 bases match TRBD1. Germline CDR1 and CDR2: SGHAT and FQNNGV. The V gene end was trimmed by 7 bases and the J gene end by 2 bases; junction bases not matched to a gene: 5. The CDR3 runs 14 residues. CDR3 nucleotide sequence: TGTGCCAGCACCCCCGACAGGGCCTACAATGAGCAGTTCTTC. Protein: CASTPDRAYNEQFF.